These 4 T cell receptor beta chains share one sample of origin, sequenced in a study of blood T cells in healthy people across ages. For the second PCR, which ran for roughly 6 to 12 cycles, a sample-barcoded 5' primer and a J-beta primer mix were used. TCRdb re-called the 5' RACE reads with MiXCR, one entry per CDR3 protein. The top ten clones hold roughly 37% of a sample with about 750,000 distinct CDR3 sequences, about 53% of them seen once. Material for sequencing was blood. All receptors derive from a man aged 80 or over in good health.

This clonotype turned up a few times. V is TRBV19 and J is TRBJ2-7, with TRBD2 matching 10 bases. Germline CDR1 LNHDA, CDR2 SQIVND (reference sequence). V shed 2 bases, J shed 3 bases, and the junction held 4 bases outside the gene matches. The CDR3 totals 15 residues. The DNA for the CDR3 is TGTGCCAGTAGTATAACTAGCGGGACCAACTACGAGCAGTACTTC. Encoded protein: CASSITSGTNYEQYF.

The chain is built from TRBV7-2 and TRBJ2-5; D is unresolved. CDR1 and CDR2 (germline): SGHTA, FQGNSA. The V end was cut by 4 bases, the J end by 0 bases, with 6 bases between. The CDR3 has 13 amino acids. The CDR3 loop reads CASSSLNQETQYF. Here the CDR3 DNA reads TGTGCCAGCAGCTCCCTCAACCAAGAGACCCAGTACTTC.

The rearrangement uses TRBV27 and TRBJ2-7; 13 bases align to TRBD2. The CDR3 has 17 residues. After removal of 4 bases from V and 5 bases from J, the junction contained 11 bases not matched to a gene. From germline, CDR1 is MNHEY and CDR2 SMNVEV (reference sequence). The CDR3 spells CASSSAGLAGDPNEQYF. In DNA form, the CDR3 reads TGTGCCAGCAGTTCCGCCGGACTAGCGGGAGACCCCAACGAGCAGTACTTC.

A remark on this clonotype: The junction departs from germline at one end; a sequencing error may be responsible. This chain links TRBV12-3 or TRBV12-4 with TRBJ2-1; TRBD2 matches 11 bases. There are 18 residues in the CDR3. CDR3 coding DNA: TGTGCCAGCAGTTTCGGTCCTAGCGGGAGGCGGAACTACAATAAGCAGTTCTTC. This translates into CASSFGPSGRRNYNKQFF.